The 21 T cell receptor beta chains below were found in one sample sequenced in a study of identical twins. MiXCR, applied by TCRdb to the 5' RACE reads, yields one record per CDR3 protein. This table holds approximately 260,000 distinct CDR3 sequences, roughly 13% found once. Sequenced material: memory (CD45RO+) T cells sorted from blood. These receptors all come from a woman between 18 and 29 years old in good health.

This CDR3 reads CASSRGGGTEAFF. Here the CDR3 DNA reads TGTGCCAGCAGTCGAGGGGGTGGCACTGAAGCTTTCTTT. This sequence joins TRBV27 and TRBJ1-1; D is perhaps TRBD1 (6 bases). Trimming stripped 5 bases from V and 4 bases from J, with 11 bases between. Germline CDR1 MNHEY, CDR2 SMNVEV (reference sequence). CDR3 size: 13 residues.

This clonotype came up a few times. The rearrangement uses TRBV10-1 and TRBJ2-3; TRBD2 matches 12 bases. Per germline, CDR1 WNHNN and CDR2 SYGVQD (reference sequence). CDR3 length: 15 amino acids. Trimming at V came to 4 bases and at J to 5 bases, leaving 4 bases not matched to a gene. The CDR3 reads CASSVQTSGGDTQYF. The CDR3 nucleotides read TGCGCCAGCAGTGTCCAGACTAGCGGGGGAGATACGCAGTATTTT.

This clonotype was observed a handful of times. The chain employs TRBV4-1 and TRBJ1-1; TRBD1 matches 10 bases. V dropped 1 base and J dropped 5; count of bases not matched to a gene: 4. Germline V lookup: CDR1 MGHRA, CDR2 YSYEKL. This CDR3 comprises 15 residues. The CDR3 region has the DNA TGCGCCAGCAGCCAAGTTAGGACAGGGGGTACTGAAGCTTTCTTT. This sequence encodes CASSQVRTGGTEAFF.

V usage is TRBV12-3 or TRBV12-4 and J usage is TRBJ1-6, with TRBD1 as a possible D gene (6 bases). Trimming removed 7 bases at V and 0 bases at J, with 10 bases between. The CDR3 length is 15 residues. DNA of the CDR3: TGTGCCAGCACCGTGGACAGCTCCTATAATTCACCCCTCCACTTT. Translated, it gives CASTVDSSYNSPLHF.

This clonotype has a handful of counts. Here the CDR3 DNA reads TGTGCCAGCAGCTTGGTGGGGAGGTCGCGTCCAGATACGCAGTATTTT. Amino acid sequence: CASSLVGRSRPDTQYF. The chain is built from TRBV5-6 and TRBJ2-3; D possibly corresponds to TRBD2 (6 bases). The CDR3 length is 16 residues. CDR1 SGHDT and CDR2 YYEEEE come from the germline V gene. Trimming removed 0 bases from V and 4 bases from J, with 15 bases in between.

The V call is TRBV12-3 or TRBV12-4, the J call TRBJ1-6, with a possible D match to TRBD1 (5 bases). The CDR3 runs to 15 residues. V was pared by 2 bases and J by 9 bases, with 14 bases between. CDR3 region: CASSLRAGRGSPLHF. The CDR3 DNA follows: TGTGCCAGCAGTTTACGGGCAGGGAGAGGTTCACCCCTCCACTTT.

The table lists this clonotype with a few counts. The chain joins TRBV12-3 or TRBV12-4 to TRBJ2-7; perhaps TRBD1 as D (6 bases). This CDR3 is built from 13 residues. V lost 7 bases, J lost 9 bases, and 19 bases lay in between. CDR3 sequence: CASTQGRSQGQYF. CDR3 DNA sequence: TGTGCCAGCACCCAGGGCCGCTCACAGGGGCAGTACTTC.

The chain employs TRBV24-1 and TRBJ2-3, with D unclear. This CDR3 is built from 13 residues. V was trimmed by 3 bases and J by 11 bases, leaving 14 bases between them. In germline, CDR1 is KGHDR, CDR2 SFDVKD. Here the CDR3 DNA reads TGTGCCACCAGTGATATGCTGGGCTCCCTGCAGTATTTT. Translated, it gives CATSDMLGSLQYF.

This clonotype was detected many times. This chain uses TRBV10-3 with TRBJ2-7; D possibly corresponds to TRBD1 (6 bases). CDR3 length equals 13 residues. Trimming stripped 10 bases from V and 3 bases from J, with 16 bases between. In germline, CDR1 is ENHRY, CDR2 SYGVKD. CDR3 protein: CATSGTPRYEQYF. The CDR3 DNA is TGTGCCACCTCCGGGACACCCCGCTACGAGCAGTACTTC.

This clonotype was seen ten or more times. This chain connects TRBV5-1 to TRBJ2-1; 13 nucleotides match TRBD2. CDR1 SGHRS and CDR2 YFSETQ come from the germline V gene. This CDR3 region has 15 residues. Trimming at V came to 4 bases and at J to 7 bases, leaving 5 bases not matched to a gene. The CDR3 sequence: CASSQTSGGMNEQFF. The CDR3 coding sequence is TGCGCCAGCAGCCAGACTAGCGGGGGGATGAATGAGCAGTTCTTC.

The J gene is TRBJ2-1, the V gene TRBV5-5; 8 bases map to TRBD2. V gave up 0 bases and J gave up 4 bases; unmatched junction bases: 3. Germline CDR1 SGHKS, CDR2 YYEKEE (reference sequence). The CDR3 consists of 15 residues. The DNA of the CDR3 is TGTGCCAGCAGCTTGGAGGCTAGCGGGTACAATGAGCAGTTCTTC. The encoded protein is CASSLEASGYNEQFF.

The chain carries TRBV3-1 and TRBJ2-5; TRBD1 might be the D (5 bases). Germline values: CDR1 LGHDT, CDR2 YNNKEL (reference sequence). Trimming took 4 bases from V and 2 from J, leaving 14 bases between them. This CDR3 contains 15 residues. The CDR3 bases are TGTGCCAGCAGCCGAAACAGGATCGCTCAAGAGACCCAGTACTTC. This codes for CASSRNRIAQETQYF.

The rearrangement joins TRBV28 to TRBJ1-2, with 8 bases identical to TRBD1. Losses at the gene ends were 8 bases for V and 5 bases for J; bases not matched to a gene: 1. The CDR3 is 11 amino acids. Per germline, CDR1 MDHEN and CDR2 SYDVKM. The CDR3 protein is CASGDRYGYTF. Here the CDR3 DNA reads TGTGCCAGCGGGGACAGGTATGGCTACACCTTC.

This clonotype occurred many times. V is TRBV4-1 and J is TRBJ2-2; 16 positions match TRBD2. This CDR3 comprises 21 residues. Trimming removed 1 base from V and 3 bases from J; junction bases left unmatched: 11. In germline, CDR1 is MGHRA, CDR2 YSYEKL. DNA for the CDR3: TGCGCCAGCAGCCAAGTGGGGACGGGACTAGCGGGAGGGCCCGACACCGGGGAGCTGTTTTTT. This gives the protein CASSQVGTGLAGGPDTGELFF.

The CDR3 DNA is TGCAGCGATCCCGGGACTGTTACCTACGAGCAGTACTTC. It encodes CSDPGTVTYEQYF. This chain joins TRBV29-1 and TRBJ2-7; possible D gene TRBD2, 6 bases. Trimming took off 7 bases at V and 2 bases at J, with 15 bases between the two ends. CDR3 length: 13 residues. Looked up from germline, CDR1 is SQVTM and CDR2 is ANQGSEA.

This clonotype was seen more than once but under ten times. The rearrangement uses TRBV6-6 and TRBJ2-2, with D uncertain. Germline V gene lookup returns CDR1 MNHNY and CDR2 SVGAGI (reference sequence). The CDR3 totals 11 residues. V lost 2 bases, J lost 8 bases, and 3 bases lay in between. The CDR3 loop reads CASSYEGELFF. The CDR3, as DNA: TGTGCCAGCAGTTACGAAGGGGAGCTGTTTTTT.

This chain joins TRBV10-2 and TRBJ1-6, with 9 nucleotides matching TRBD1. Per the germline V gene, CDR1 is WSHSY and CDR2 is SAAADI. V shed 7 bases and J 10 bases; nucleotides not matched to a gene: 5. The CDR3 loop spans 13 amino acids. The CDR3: CASKQGATSPLHF. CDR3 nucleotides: TGCGCCAGCAAACAGGGGGCGACCTCACCCCTCCACTTT.

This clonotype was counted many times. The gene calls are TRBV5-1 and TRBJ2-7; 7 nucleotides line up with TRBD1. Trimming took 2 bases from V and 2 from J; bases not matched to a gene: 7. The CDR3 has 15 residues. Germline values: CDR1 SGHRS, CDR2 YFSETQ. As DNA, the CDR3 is TGCGCCAGCAGCTTCCAACAGGGGCCGGCCTACGAGCAGTACTTC. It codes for CASSFQQGPAYEQYF.

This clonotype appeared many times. The CDR3 DNA reads as TGCAGCGTTGCCGACAGGGTGTACAATGAGCAGTTCTTC. This sequence encodes CSVADRVYNEQFF. The J gene is TRBJ2-1, the V gene TRBV29-1, with 7 positions matching TRBD1. The CDR3 extends over 13 amino acids. With V trimmed by 4 bases and J by 4 bases, 4 bases remained unmatched. Germline V gene data show CDR1 as SQVTM and CDR2 as ANQGSEA.

CDR3 sequence reads: CAISGDRGANEKLFF. The CDR3 region has the DNA TGTGCCATCAGTGGAGACAGGGGGGCTAATGAAAAACTGTTTTTT. The chain recombines TRBV10-3 with TRBJ1-4; 9 bases agree with TRBD1. Germline CDR1 is ENHRY and CDR2 is SYGVKD. The CDR3 has 15 residues. Trimming took 4 bases from V and 3 from J; bases not matched to a gene: 3.

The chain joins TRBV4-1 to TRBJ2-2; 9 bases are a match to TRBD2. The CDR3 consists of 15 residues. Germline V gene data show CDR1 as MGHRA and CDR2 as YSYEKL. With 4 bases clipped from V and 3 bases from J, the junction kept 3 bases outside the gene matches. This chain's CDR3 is CASSRGGAYTGELFF. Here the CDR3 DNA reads TGCGCCAGCAGCCGCGGGGGGGCCTACACCGGGGAGCTGTTTTTT.